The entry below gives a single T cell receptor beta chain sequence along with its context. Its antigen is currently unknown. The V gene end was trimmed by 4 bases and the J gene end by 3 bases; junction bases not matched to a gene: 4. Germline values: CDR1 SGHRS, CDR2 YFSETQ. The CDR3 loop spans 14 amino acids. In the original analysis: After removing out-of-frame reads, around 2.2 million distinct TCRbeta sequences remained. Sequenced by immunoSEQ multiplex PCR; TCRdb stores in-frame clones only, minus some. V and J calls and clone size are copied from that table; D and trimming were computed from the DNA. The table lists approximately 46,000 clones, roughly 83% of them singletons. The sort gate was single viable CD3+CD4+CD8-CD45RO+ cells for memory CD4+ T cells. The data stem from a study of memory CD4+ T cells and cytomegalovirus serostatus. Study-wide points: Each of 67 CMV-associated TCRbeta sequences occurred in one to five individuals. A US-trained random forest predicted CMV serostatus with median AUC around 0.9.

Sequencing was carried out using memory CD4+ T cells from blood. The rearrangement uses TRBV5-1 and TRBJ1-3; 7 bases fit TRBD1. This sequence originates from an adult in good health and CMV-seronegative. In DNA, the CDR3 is TGCGCCAGCAGCCCAGGGACAGTTGGAAACACCATATATTTT. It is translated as CASSPGTVGNTIYF. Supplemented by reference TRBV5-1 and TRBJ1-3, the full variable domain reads KAGVTQTPRYLIKTRGQQVTLSCSPISGHRSVSWYQQTPGQGLQFLFEYFSETQRNKGNFPGRFSGRQFSNSRSEMNVSTLELGDSALYLCASSPGTVGNTIYFGEGSWLTVV.